This T cell receptor beta chain was found in a study of T-cell reconstitution after alpha-beta-depleted transplantation in children. The library targeted TCRbeta and was prepared with unique molecular identifiers. TCRdb reanalysed the PCR reads using MiXCR and keeps one entry per CDR3 protein. This sample carries about 600,000 distinct CDR3 sequences, 10% to 15% of them seen once, and the ten largest clones take approximately 2%. As concerns this clonotype: Its antigen remains unidentified.

The CDR3 consists of 13 residues. Trimming stripped 3 bases from V and 6 bases from J, with 12 bases between. Germline values: CDR1 SGHTA, CDR2 FQGTGA. Broader study findings: Reportedly, roughly two months post-transplant, alpha-beta T cells arose from several hundred expanded graft clones. The origin of high day-60 TCRbeta diversity in some patients lay in surviving recipient T cells and thymic progenitors. Fresh T-cell production supplied most of the T-cell counts and diversity seen one year after transplant.

The TCR was taken from a male patient between 5 and 17 years old who had a stem cell transplant for acute myeloid leukemia, so the T cells may come from the graft donor. J is TRBJ2-7 and V is TRBV7-3; D uncertain. Sequences were derived from PBMCs, mostly from graft donor cells, sampled 360 days after TCRalphabeta/CD19-depleted stem cell transplant. The CDR3 region is CASSFSPAGEQYF. For the CDR3, the DNA is TGTGCCAGCAGCTTTAGCCCTGCCGGCGAGCAGTACTTC.